Sequencing of this T cell receptor (beta chain) was carried out in a study of T-cell memory formation after mild COVID-19. Study at large: Clustering of TCRs was largely donor specific.

The CDR3 extends over 15 amino acids. V shed 7 bases and J 4 bases; nucleotides not matched to a gene: 5. Germline lookup yields CDR1 MNHEY and CDR2 SVGEGT. Using its own MiXCR run on the 5' RACE reads, TCRdb lists one record per CDR3 protein. Of about 350,000 distinct CDR3 sequences listed, about 20% are singletons. Sequencing was done on a sample of PBMCs or a T cell subset sorted from them (not recorded which). This chain connects TRBV6-2 or TRBV6-3 to TRBJ2-1; 12 bases match TRBD1. The sequence was collected from a man younger than 35 who had mild COVID-19 (a few samples of this study predate the infection). Cell type and time point are not known. This CDR3 reads CASTTGQGAYNEQFF. CDR3 bases: TGTGCCAGCACCACGGGACAGGGGGCTTACAATGAGCAGTTCTTC.